In this sample, the clone carrying this T cell receptor beta chain turned up a few times. This sample was taken from a study of shared T cell receptors in the human thymus. TCRdb keeps only in-frame clones here, not all; method: immunoSEQ multiplex PCR. In the table there are over 450,000 clones, around 78% of which are singletons. Germline CDR1 is MNHNS and CDR2 is SASEGT. Deletions cut 2 bases from V and 5 bases from J, with 7 bases between. The CDR3 totals 12 residues. These same data were also listed under a study on human thymus T cells.

The chain employs TRBV6-1 and TRBJ2-7; perhaps TRBD2 as D (5 bases). Sample: thymocytes. The TCR originated in a boy under three years old with a congenital heart defect. This CDR3 is CASSEWRDEQYF. For the CDR3, the DNA is TGTGCCAGCAGTGAATGGCGGGACGAGCAGTACTTC.